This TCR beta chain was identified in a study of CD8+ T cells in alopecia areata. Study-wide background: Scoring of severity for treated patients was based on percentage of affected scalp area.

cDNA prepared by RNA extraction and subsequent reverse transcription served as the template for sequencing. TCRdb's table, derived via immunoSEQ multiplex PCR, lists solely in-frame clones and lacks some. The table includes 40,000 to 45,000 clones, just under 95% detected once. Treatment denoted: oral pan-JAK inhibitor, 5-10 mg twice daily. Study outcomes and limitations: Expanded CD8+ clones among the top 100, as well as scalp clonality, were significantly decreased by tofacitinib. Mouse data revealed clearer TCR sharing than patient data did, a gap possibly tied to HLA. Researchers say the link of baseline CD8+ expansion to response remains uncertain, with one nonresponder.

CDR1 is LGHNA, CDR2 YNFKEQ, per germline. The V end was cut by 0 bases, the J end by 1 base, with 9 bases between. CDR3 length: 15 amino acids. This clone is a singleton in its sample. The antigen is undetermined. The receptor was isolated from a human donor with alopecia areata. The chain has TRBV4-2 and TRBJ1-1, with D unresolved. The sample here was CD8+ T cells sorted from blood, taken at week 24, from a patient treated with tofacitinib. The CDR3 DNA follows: TGTGCCAGCAGCCAAGAAGGCCAGAGGAACACTGAAGCTTTCTTT. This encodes CASSQEGQRNTEAFF.